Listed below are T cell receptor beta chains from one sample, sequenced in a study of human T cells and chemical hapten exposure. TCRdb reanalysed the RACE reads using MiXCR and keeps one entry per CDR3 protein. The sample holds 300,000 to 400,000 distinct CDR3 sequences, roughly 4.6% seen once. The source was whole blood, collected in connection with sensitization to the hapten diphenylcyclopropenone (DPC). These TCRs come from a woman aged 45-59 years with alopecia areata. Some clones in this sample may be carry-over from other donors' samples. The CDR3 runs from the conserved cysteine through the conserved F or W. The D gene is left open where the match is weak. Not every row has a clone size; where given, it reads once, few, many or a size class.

DNA: TGTGCCAGCAGCTTAAGAGGGGACAGCTCCTATAATTCACCCCTCCACTTT; CDR3: CASSLRGDSSYNSPLHF; V: TRBV7-6; size: many; D: TRBD1; J: TRBJ1-6; length: 17
DNA: TGTGCCAGCAGCTTATCTACAGAGAACTATGGCTACACCTTC; CDR3: CASSLSTENYGYTF; V: TRBV5-4; size: many; D: NA; J: TRBJ1-2; length: 14
DNA: TGTGCCAGCAGCCCCCTGAGAGGGGAGGGACACAATGAGCAGTTCTTC; CDR3: CASSPLRGEGHNEQFF; V: TRBV9; size: few; D: TRBD2; J: TRBJ2-1; length: 16
DNA: TGTGCCAGCAGTTATGATGGGGGAGGAGAGCAGTACTTC; CDR3: CASSYDGGGEQYF; V: TRBV6-5; size: NA; D: NA; J: TRBJ2-7; length: 13
DNA: TGCGCCAGCAGCTTGGACACAGCGGGGGAAGAGACCCAGTACTTC; CDR3: CASSLDTAGEETQYF; V: TRBV5-1; size: few; D: TRBD2; J: TRBJ2-5; length: 15
DNA: TGTGCCAGCAGTTTGGGTGAGAGGCGGAATGAGCAGTTCTTC; CDR3: CASSLGERRNEQFF; V: TRBV12-3/TRBV12-4; size: NA; D: NA; J: TRBJ2-1; length: 14
DNA: TGTGCCAGCAGCTCGACCGATTCTAGCTACGAGCAGTACTTC; CDR3: CASSSTDSSYEQYF; V: TRBV7-6; size: many; D: NA; J: TRBJ2-7; length: 14
DNA: TGTGCCAGCAGGGGGGACCGCGGCACCAGCTCTGGAAACACCATATATTTT; CDR3: CASRGDRGTSSGNTIYF; V: TRBV9; size: few; D: NA; J: TRBJ1-3; length: 17
DNA: TGTGCCATCGGGGGGCTTGGCACAGATACGCAGTATTTT; CDR3: CAIGGLGTDTQYF; V: TRBV10-3; size: NA; D: NA; J: TRBJ2-3; length: 13
DNA: TGTGCCAGCAGCCCCGGGACGGGGAATTCACCCCTCCACTTT; CDR3: CASSPGTGNSPLHF; V: TRBV5-6; size: NA; D: NA; J: TRBJ1-6; length: 14
DNA: TGTGCCAGCAGACTCCGAGGGGCAGAGTTCGAGCAGTACTTC; CDR3: CASRLRGAEFEQYF; V: TRBV6-5; size: many; D: NA; J: TRBJ2-7; length: 14
DNA: TGTGCCAGCAGCCCGCGAGCGGGACAAGAGACCCAGTACTTC; CDR3: CASSPRAGQETQYF; V: TRBV28; size: NA; D: TRBD2; J: TRBJ2-5; length: 14
DNA: TGCAGTGCTAGGAAGGGCTCCTACGAGCAGTACTTC; CDR3: CSARKGSYEQYF; V: TRBV20-1; size: many; D: NA; J: TRBJ2-7; length: 12
DNA: TGTGCCTGGAGTAAGGGACTAGGAATTCAAGAGACCCAGTACTTC; CDR3: CAWSKGLGIQETQYF; V: TRBV30; size: many; D: TRBD2; J: TRBJ2-5; length: 15
DNA: TGCAGTGCTAGAGGGGACATTAGGTACAATGAGCAGTTCTTC; CDR3: CSARGDIRYNEQFF; V: TRBV20-1; size: many; D: NA; J: TRBJ2-1; length: 14
DNA: TGTGCCAGCAGCTTGGGACAGGGTTATGATGAGCAGTTCTTC; CDR3: CASSLGQGYDEQFF; V: TRBV5-6; size: many; D: TRBD1; J: TRBJ2-1; length: 14
DNA: TGTGCCAGCAGCATCGGACAGGGGCATAATGAAAAACTGTTTTTT; CDR3: CASSIGQGHNEKLFF; V: TRBV9; size: many; D: TRBD1; J: TRBJ1-4; length: 15
DNA: TGTGCCAGCAGTAAGGCAGGGTGGGCAGATACGCAGTATTTT; CDR3: CASSKAGWADTQYF; V: TRBV27; size: many; D: NA; J: TRBJ2-3; length: 14
DNA: TGTGCCAGCAGTGAGTTAGGGGGCAGTACGCAGTATTTT; CDR3: CASSELGGSTQYF; V: TRBV25-1; size: NA; D: TRBD1; J: TRBJ2-3; length: 13
DNA: TGTGCCAGCCCTAGGGCAGGGGAGATGAACACTGAAGCTTTCTTT; CDR3: CASPRAGEMNTEAFF; V: TRBV7-4; size: many; D: NA; J: TRBJ1-1; length: 15
DNA: TGCAGTGCTCCCGCCACGGCCAGCTATAATTCACCCCTCCACTTT; CDR3: CSAPATASYNSPLHF; V: TRBV20-1; size: NA; D: NA; J: TRBJ1-6; length: 15
DNA: TGCAGTGCTAGAGTCCCTACGAACTTC; CDR3: CSARVPTNF; V: TRBV20-1; size: many; D: NA; J: TRBJ2-5; length: 9
DNA: TGCGCCAGCAGCTTGGGGCCCGAGCCCGTTGGCCGGGAGACCCAGTACTTC; CDR3: CASSLGPEPVGRETQYF; V: TRBV5-1; size: many; D: NA; J: TRBJ2-5; length: 17
DNA: TGTGCCAGCAGTTTGTATCGTACAGGGGCGGGCACTGAAGCTTTCTTT; CDR3: CASSLYRTGAGTEAFF; V: TRBV12-3/TRBV12-4; size: NA; D: TRBD1; J: TRBJ1-1; length: 16
DNA: TGCAGCGTTGAGACAGGGGGCGGCTATGGCTACACCTTC; CDR3: CSVETGGGYGYTF; V: TRBV29-1; size: NA; D: TRBD1; J: TRBJ1-2; length: 13
DNA: TGCAGCGCCCGGAGCAGCCAAGAGACCCAGTACTTC; CDR3: CSARSSQETQYF; V: TRBV29-1; size: many; D: NA; J: TRBJ2-5; length: 12
DNA: TGTGCCAGCAGCAAAAATATGAACACTGAAGCTTTCTTT; CDR3: CASSKNMNTEAFF; V: TRBV7-8; size: few; D: NA; J: TRBJ1-1; length: 13
DNA: TGCAGTGCTAGTCAGGCTAGCGGAGCTCAAGAGACCCAGTACTTC; CDR3: CSASQASGAQETQYF; V: TRBV20-1; size: many; D: TRBD2; J: TRBJ2-5; length: 15
DNA: TGTGCCAGCAGTTTCCAAAAGTCGCAGACCCAGTACTTC; CDR3: CASSFQKSQTQYF; V: TRBV12-3/TRBV12-4; size: many; D: NA; J: TRBJ2-5; length: 13
DNA: TGTGCCAGCAGCCAATCCACGGGACTCACCTACACAGATACGCAGTATTTT; CDR3: CASSQSTGLTYTDTQYF; V: TRBV4-2; size: many; D: NA; J: TRBJ2-3; length: 17
DNA: TGTGCCAGTAGTATGCGGCGGGATTACAATGAGCAGTTCTTC; CDR3: CASSMRRDYNEQFF; V: TRBV19; size: many; D: NA; J: TRBJ2-1; length: 14
DNA: TGTGCCAGCAGCTCCGAAGAAAGGGATACGCAGTATTTT; CDR3: CASSSEERDTQYF; V: TRBV11-2; size: few; D: NA; J: TRBJ2-3; length: 13
DNA: TGCGCCAGCACTTCAGGGAATTTCAATTCACCCCTCCACTTT; CDR3: CASTSGNFNSPLHF; V: TRBV4-1; size: many; D: NA; J: TRBJ1-6; length: 14
DNA: TGTGCCAGCAGCTTAGCTGGAGGGACAGGCAACTATGGCTACACCTTC; CDR3: CASSLAGGTGNYGYTF; V: TRBV7-6; size: many; D: TRBD1; J: TRBJ1-2; length: 16
DNA: TGTGCCAGCAGCGTAGAGGGGGAGACCCAGTACTTC; CDR3: CASSVEGETQYF; V: TRBV9; size: NA; D: NA; J: TRBJ2-5; length: 12
DNA: TGTGCCAGCAGTGGGACAGGGACACTTCGAGGGAGCAATCAGCCCCAGCATTTT; CDR3: CASSGTGTLRGSNQPQHF; V: TRBV6-2/TRBV6-3; size: NA; D: TRBD1; J: TRBJ1-5; length: 18
DNA: TGCAGCGTTGGCGGTCCTCCGGCCGGGGAGCTGTTTTTT; CDR3: CSVGGPPAGELFF; V: TRBV29-1; size: many; D: NA; J: TRBJ2-2; length: 13
DNA: TGTGCCAGCAGCTGGCCCCCCACTAGCGCGCGGGAGGACCAGTACTTC; CDR3: CASSWPPTSAREDQYF; V: TRBV6-2/TRBV6-3; size: many; D: TRBD2; J: TRBJ2-5; length: 16
DNA: TGTGCCAGCAGCCTCCCGGTCAGCCTTGAAAACTACAATGAGCAGTTCTTC; CDR3: CASSLPVSLENYNEQFF; V: TRBV5-6; size: few; D: NA; J: TRBJ2-1; length: 17
DNA: TGCAGTGCGACGACAGGGTACACTGAAGCTTTCTTT; CDR3: CSATTGYTEAFF; V: TRBV20-1; size: many; D: TRBD1; J: TRBJ1-1; length: 12
DNA: TGTGCCAGCAGTACTTTGGAGGGGAGGACTCTTCGCTCTGGAAACACCATATATTTT; CDR3: CASSTLEGRTLRSGNTIYF; V: TRBV6-2/TRBV6-3; size: many; D: NA; J: TRBJ1-3; length: 19
DNA: TGTGCCAGCAGTAAACTAGCGGGGGGGGTTGTTGAGCAGTTCTTC; CDR3: CASSKLAGGVVEQFF; V: TRBV12-3/TRBV12-4; size: many; D: TRBD2; J: TRBJ2-1; length: 15
DNA: TGTGCCAGCAAAACCGGGTCGGTGGACGAGCAGTACTTC; CDR3: CASKTGSVDEQYF; V: TRBV6-2/TRBV6-3; size: many; D: NA; J: TRBJ2-7; length: 13
DNA: TGTGCCAGCAAGGAGGGGGGGACGCAGTATTTT; CDR3: CASKEGGTQYF; V: TRBV6-5; size: NA; D: NA; J: TRBJ2-3; length: 11
DNA: TGTGCCAGCGGACAGGGACTTGGAGAAAAACTGTTTTTT; CDR3: CASGQGLGEKLFF; V: TRBV9; size: few; D: TRBD1; J: TRBJ1-4; length: 13
DNA: TGTGCCAGCACCAGCCGTGGCAGCTACACAGATACGCAGTATTTT; CDR3: CASTSRGSYTDTQYF; V: TRBV28; size: few; D: NA; J: TRBJ2-3; length: 15
DNA: TGTGCCAGCAGCGCGGACGTTAGCACAGATACGCAGTATTTT; CDR3: CASSADVSTDTQYF; V: TRBV2; size: many; D: NA; J: TRBJ2-3; length: 14